This TCR beta chain derives from a study of shared clonotypes between healthy human individuals. Trimming removed 1 base at V and 0 bases at J, with 10 bases between. The CDR3 runs 15 residues. CDR1 is GTSNPN, CDR2 SVGIG, per germline (reference sequence). Here immunoSEQ multiplex PCR was the method, and the copy in TCRdb shows in-frame clones only, minus some. Of millions of clones in the sample, 85% to 95% were seen once. The study drew its donors from healthy HIV-negative adults without recent acute infections or vaccinations. The sequenced sample was naive CD4+ T cells sorted from blood. The subset is: CD45RA+ positively selected. The receptor's source is a man aged 18 to 30 in good health. The rearrangement uses TRBV30 and TRBJ2-4; D remains ambiguous. The CDR3 region has the DNA TGTGCCTGGAGTGGTCCAGAAATAGCCAAAAACATTCAGTACTTC. Protein: CAWSGPEIAKNIQYF.